Following are 6 T cell receptor beta chains from one sample sequenced in a study of blood T cell repertoires in COVID-19 (dated by TCRdb to 2018 to 2020). To prepare the library, the immunoSEQ multiplex PCR assay was applied. This is the immuneACCESS table as TCRdb keeps it, with only in-frame sequences that have V and J called. A part of the clones is gone; compared with another copy, unresolved V genes explain less than half, and the rest is unexplained. The sample records some 350,000 clones, around 87% of which are singletons. Over 2.5% of the sample belongs to the ten largest clones. The sample was peripheral blood. These receptor sequences come from a human donor in a cohort sampled during active COVID-19.

V gene TRBV6-6 combines with J gene TRBJ2-5; D not certain. This CDR3 has 13 amino acids. CDR1 is MNHNY, CDR2 SVGAGI, per germline (reference sequence). Trimming removed 7 bases at V and 1 base at J, with 10 bases between. The CDR3 region is CASTSSFQETQYF. CDR3 bases: TGTGCCAGCACCTCGTCGTTCCAAGAGACCCAGTACTTC.

The gene calls are TRBV3-1 (or the pseudogene TRBV3-2) and TRBJ2-1, with D uncertain. Between the trimmed V and J ends, which lost 4 bases and 5 bases, there was a span of 9 bases. CDR3 length: 13 residues. CDR1 and CDR2 from the germline V gene are LGHDT and YNNKEL (reference sequence). As DNA, the CDR3 is TGTGCCAGCAGCCCGTCGGTTCACAATGAGCAGTTCTTC. Translation: CASSPSVHNEQFF.

This rearrangement joins TRBV7-2 to TRBJ2-7; TRBD2 aligns across 14 bases. This CDR3 is 19 amino acids long. The V segment lost 2 bases and the J segment 2 bases; nucleotides outside the gene matches: 11. CDR1 is SGHTA, CDR2 FQGNSA, per germline. The CDR3 DNA follows: TGTGCCAGCAGCTTAAGGCAGGGGACTAGCGGGGGTGGGGCCTACGAGCAGTACTTC. It codes for CASSLRQGTSGGGAYEQYF.

A single count supports this clone. The chain links TRBV18 to TRBJ2-5; D is ambiguous. The CDR3 spans 16 residues. The germline gives CDR1 KGHSH, CDR2 LQKENI. V lost 2 bases and J lost 2, with 15 bases in between. The CDR3 sequence: CASSPKSAALQETQYF. In nucleotides, the CDR3 is TGTGCCAGCTCACCAAAGTCTGCGGCCCTACAAGAGACCCAGTACTTC.

The rearrangement links TRBV6-5 to TRBJ1-2, with a weak D call TRBD1 (5 bases). Germline loops: CDR1 MNHEY, CDR2 SVGAGI. V was cut by 8 bases and J by 3 bases, with 10 bases left in between. The CDR3 has 12 residues. CDR3 nucleotide sequence: TGTGCCAGCCGCCGGGGGGACTATGGCTACACCTTC. Encoded protein: CASRRGDYGYTF.

This clone was detected only once. This chain links TRBV5-1 with TRBJ2-7; maybe TRBD2 (5 bases). The ends were cut back, 3 bases at V and 5 bases at J, with 12 bases in the middle. This CDR3 is 13 amino acids long. Germline-derived CDR1 and CDR2 are SGHRS and YFSETQ. The CDR3 loop is CASSSPGTDEQYF. The CDR3 coding sequence is TGCGCCAGCAGCTCCCCGGGAACTGACGAGCAGTACTTC.